This T cell receptor (beta chain) was captured by sequencing in a study of blood T cells in healthy people across ages. Overall study results and limits: Among T cells, TCR beta diversity per million cells dropped roughly linearly as age rose. Aged donors had fewer naive CD4+ cells and lower diversity than long-lived donors.

In this sample, this clonotype turned up a few times. Its antigen remains unidentified. V dropped 1 base and J dropped 5 bases, with 11 bases sitting between them. This CDR3 is 14 amino acids long. Per the germline V gene, CDR1 is SEHNR and CDR2 is FQNEAQ (reference sequence). A second PCR, run for about 7 to 11 cycles, used a sample-barcoded 5' primer plus a J-beta primer mix. TCRdb redid the calling of the 5' RACE reads with MiXCR, one entry per CDR3 protein. The repertoire consists of 550,000 to 600,000 distinct CDR3 sequences, with about 25% occurring once and the leading ten covering less than 20%.

The sequence was collected from a woman in her seventies in good health. The chain carries TRBV7-9 and TRBJ1-2; tentatively, D is TRBD1 (6 bases). The sample taken for sequencing was blood. The DNA for the CDR3 is TGTGCCAGCAGCTTAGGACAGGTTGTTTATGGCTACACCTTC. Translating gives CASSLGQVVYGYTF.